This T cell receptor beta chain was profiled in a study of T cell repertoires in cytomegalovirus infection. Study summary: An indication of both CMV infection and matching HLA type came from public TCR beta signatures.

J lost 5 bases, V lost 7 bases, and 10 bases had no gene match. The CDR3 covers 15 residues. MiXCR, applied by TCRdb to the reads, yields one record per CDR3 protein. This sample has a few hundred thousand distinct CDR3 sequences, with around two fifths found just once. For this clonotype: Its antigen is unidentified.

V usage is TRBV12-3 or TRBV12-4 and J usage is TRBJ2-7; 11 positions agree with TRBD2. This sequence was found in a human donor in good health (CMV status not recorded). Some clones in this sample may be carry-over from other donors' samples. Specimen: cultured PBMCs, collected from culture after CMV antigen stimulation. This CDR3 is CASTDSGRAWNEQYF. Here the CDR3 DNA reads TGTGCCAGCACCGATAGCGGGAGGGCTTGGAACGAGCAGTACTTC.